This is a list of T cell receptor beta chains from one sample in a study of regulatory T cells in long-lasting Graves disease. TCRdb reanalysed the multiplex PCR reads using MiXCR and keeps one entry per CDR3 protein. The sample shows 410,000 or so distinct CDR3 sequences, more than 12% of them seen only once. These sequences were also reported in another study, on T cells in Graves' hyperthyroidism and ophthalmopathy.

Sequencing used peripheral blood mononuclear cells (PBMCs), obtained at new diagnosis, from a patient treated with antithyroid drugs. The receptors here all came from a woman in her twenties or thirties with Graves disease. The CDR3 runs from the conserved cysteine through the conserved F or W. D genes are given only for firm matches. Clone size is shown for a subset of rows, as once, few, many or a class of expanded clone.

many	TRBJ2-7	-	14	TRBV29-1	CSVEEAGPTYEQYF	TGCAGCGTTGAAGAGGCAGGGCCTACCTACGAGCAGTACTTC
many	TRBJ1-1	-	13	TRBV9	CASSVGEGLKAFF	TGTGCCAGCAGCGTTGGCGAGGGGTTAAAGGCTTTCTTT
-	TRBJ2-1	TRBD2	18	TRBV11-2	CASSLFASGSTRYNEQFF	TGTGCCAGCAGCTTATTTGCTAGCGGGAGTACCCGTTACAATGAGCAGTTCTTC
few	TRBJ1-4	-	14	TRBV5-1	CASKGTVGDEKLFF	TGCGCCAGCAAAGGGACGGTGGGGGATGAAAAACTGTTTTTT
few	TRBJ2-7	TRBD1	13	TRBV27	CASSLSRTGEQYF	TGTGCCAGCAGTTTATCGCGGACAGGCGAGCAGTACTTC
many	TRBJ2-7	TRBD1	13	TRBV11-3	CASSRDRVGEQYF	TGTGCCAGCAGCCGGGACAGGGTTGGCGAGCAGTACTTC
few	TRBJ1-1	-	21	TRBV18	CASSLSYSGTHPRNSNTEAFF	TGTGCCAGCTCACTCTCCTACTCCGGGACACACCCGAGAAACTCGAACACTGAAGCTTTCTTT
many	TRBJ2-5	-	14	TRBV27	CASSAYRVAETQYF	TGTGCCAGCAGTGCCTACAGGGTTGCAGAGACCCAGTACTTC
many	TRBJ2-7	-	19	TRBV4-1	CASSQDVGTYVIRSYEQYF	TGCGCCAGCAGCCAAGATGTAGGGACATACGTGATCCGCTCCTACGAGCAGTACTTC
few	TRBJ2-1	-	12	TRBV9	CASSEPINEQFF	TGTGCCAGCAGCGAACCAATTAATGAGCAGTTCTTC
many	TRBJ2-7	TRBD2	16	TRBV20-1	CSATDPRRLAVYEQYF	TGCAGTGCTACGGACCCGAGGAGACTAGCGGTCTACGAGCAGTACTTC
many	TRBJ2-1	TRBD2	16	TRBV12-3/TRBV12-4	CASRHSAGGSYNEQFF	TGTGCCAGCAGGCATTCAGCGGGGGGGTCCTACAATGAGCAGTTCTTC
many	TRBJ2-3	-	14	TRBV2	CASRPGHGTDTQYF	TGTGCCAGCAGACCCGGGCACGGCACAGATACGCAGTATTTT
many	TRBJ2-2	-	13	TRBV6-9	CASASSSTGELFF	TGTGCCAGCGCATCTAGCAGCACCGGGGAGCTGTTTTTT
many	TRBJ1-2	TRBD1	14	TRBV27	CASSSLTGAGGYTF	TGTGCCAGCAGTTCCCTGACAGGGGCAGGTGGCTACACCTTC
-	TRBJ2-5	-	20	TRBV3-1	CASSQELEAIAVRRKETQYF	TGTGCCAGCAGCCAAGAGCTGGAGGCGATAGCGGTCCGTCGAAAAGAGACCCAGTACTTC
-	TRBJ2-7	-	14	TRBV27	CASRGARGWYEQYF	TGTGCCAGCAGGGGGGCCAGGGGTTGGTACGAGCAGTACTTC
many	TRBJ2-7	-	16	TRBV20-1	CSARGQVGPKPYEQYF	TGCAGTGCTAGAGGTCAAGTGGGCCCTAAACCCTACGAGCAGTACTTC
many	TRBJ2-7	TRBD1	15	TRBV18	CASSVTGTGEYEQYF	TGTGCCAGCTCAGTCACAGGGACAGGGGAGTACGAGCAGTACTTC
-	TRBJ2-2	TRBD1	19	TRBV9	CASSPQTAGRQGVSGELFF	TGTGCCAGCAGCCCTCAAACCGCTGGGAGACAGGGGGTTAGCGGGGAGCTGTTTTTT
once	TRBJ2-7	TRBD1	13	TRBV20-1	CSGTGTVTYEQYF	TGCAGTGGAACCGGGACAGTAACCTACGAGCAGTACTTC
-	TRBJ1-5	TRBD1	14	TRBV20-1	CSAGQGGGNQPQHF	TGCAGTGCAGGACAGGGAGGCGGCAATCAGCCCCAGCATTTT
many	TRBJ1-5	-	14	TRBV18	CASSPAQVNQPQHF	TGTGCCAGCTCACCAGCACAGGTCAATCAGCCCCAGCATTTT
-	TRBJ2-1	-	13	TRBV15	CATSPRGTNEQFF	TGTGCCACCAGCCCACGAGGGACTAATGAGCAGTTCTTC
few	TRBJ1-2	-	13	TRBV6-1	CASSRIVLYGYTF	TGTGCCAGCAGCCGGATAGTACTCTATGGCTACACCTTC
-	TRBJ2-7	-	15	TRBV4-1	CASSQDPGISYEQYF	TGCGCCAGCAGCCAGGATCCCGGGATCTCATACGAGCAGTACTTC
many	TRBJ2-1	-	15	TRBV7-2	CASSLTPELYNEQFF	TGTGCCAGCAGCTTAACTCCCGAACTATACAATGAGCAGTTCTTC
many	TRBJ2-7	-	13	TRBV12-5	CASGLWPSYEQYF	TGTGCTAGTGGTTTGTGGCCCTCCTACGAGCAGTACTTC
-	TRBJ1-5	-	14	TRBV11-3	CASGRGGTEGPQHF	TGTGCCAGCGGCAGGGGCGGAACGGAGGGGCCCCAGCATTTT
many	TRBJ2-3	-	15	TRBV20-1	CSARRGAHAADTQYF	TGCAGTGCTAGGAGGGGGGCACATGCGGCAGATACGCAGTATTTT
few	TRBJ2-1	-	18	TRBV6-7	CASSSRTQTRITYNEQFF	TGTGCCAGCAGTTCCCGGACCCAGACGAGGATCACCTACAATGAGCAGTTCTTC
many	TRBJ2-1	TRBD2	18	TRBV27	CASSLSLRLAGARNEQFF	TGTGCCAGCAGTTTAAGTCTTCGGCTAGCGGGAGCGCGGAATGAGCAGTTCTTC
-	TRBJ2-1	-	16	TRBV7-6	CASSLGGSPRYNEQFF	TGTGCCAGCAGCTTAGGAGGGTCCCCCCGATACAATGAGCAGTTCTTC
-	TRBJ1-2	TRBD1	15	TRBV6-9	CASSYLITGGNGYTF	TGTGCCAGCAGTTACTTAATAACAGGGGGTAATGGCTACACCTTC
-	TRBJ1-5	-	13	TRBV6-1	CASSELDSSSQHF	TGTGCCAGCAGTGAATTGGATTCATCGTCCCAGCATTTT
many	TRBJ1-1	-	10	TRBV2	CASTRTEAFF	TGTGCCAGCACCAGAACTGAAGCTTTCTTT
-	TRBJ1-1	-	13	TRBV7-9	CASTLDGETEAFF	TGTGCCAGCACCCTGGACGGGGAGACTGAAGCTTTCTTT
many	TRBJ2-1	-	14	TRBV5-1	CASSLGQRVNEQFF	TGCGCCAGCAGCTTGGGACAACGAGTGAATGAGCAGTTCTTC
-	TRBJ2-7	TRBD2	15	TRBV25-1	CASSDPLAGVNEQYF	TGTGCCAGCAGTGATCCCCTAGCGGGAGTCAACGAGCAGTACTTC
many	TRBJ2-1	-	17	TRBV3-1	CASSQDVSASSYNEQFF	TGTGCCAGCAGCCAAGACGTCAGCGCTAGCTCCTACAATGAGCAGTTCTTC
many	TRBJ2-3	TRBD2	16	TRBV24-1	CATSDLTSGSADTQYF	TGTGCCACCAGTGATTTGACTAGCGGGTCGGCGGATACGCAGTATTTT
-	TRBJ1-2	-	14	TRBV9	CASSVARTARGYTF	TGTGCCAGCAGCGTAGCCCGCACGGCGCGGGGCTACACCTTC
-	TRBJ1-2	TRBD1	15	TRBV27	CASSPRDRAFHGYTF	TGTGCCAGCAGTCCCCGGGACAGGGCTTTTCATGGCTACACCTTC
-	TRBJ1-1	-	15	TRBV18	CASSPPEGGNTEAFF	TGTGCCAGCTCACCGCCCGAGGGCGGGAACACTGAAGCTTTCTTT
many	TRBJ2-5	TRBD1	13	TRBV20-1	CSAHGTGTQTQYF	TGCAGTGCCCATGGGACAGGGACGCAGACCCAGTACTTC
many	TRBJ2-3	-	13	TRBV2	CARRGPFTDTQYF	TGTGCCAGGCGGGGCCCTTTCACAGATACGCAGTATTTT
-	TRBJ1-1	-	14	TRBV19	CASSMAGPNTEAFF	TGTGCCAGTAGTATGGCAGGGCCAAACACTGAAGCTTTCTTT
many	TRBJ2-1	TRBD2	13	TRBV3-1	CASRLAGNNEQFF	TGTGCCAGCCGACTAGCGGGAAACAATGAGCAGTTCTTC
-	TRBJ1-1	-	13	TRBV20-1	CSARDSLPSESFF	TGCAGTGCTAGAGATTCGTTACCCTCTGAGTCTTTCTTT
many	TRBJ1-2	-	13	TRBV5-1	CASSRGEREGYTF	TGCGCCAGCAGCCGGGGGGAGAGGGAAGGCTACACCTTC